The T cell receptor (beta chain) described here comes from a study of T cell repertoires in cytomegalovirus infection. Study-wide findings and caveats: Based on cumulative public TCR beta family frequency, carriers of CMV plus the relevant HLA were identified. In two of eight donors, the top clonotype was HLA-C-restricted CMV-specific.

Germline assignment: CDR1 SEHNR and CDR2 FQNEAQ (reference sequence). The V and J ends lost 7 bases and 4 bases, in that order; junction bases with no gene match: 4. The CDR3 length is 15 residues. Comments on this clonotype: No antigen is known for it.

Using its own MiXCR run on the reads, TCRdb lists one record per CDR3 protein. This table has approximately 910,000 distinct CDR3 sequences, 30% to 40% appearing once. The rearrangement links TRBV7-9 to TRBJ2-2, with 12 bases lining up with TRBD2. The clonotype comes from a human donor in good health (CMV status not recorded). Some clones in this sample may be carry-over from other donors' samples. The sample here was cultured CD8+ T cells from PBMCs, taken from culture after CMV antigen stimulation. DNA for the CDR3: TGTGCCAGCAACCCGGGACTAGCGGGCACCGGGGAGCTGTTTTTT. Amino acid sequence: CASNPGLAGTGELFF.